This T cell receptor (beta chain) was sequenced in a study of blood T cell repertoires in COVID-19 (dated by TCRdb to 2019 to 2021). Study-wide context: Samples covering the acute and convalescent phases of COVID-19 were provided by collaborators in the United States, Italy and Spain. The prospective study material was composed of cDNA or gDNA derived from T cells, B-cell-depleted T cells, or PBMCs. Sample metadata almost always included a de-identified subject ID, COVID-19 status, age in years and sex. Samples came from the ongoing ImmuneRACE study (first 160 participants) plus 1,254 subjects from 6 global collaborators. HLA class I and class II types, where available, came from metadata supplied by the sample provider rather than from assay-based typing. A freely available public database, intended as a resource for researchers studying the immune response to SARS-CoV-2, is where the repertoires were released. The dataset comprised deeply sampled blood TCRbeta repertoires from subjects exposed to, actively infected with, or recovered from COVID-19.

TCRbeta CDR3 regions were amplified from genomic DNA using the immunoSEQ Assay, a bias-controlled multiplex PCR. The authors' analysis ran thus. Within the assay, amplification of reference gene primers was used to estimate how many nucleated cells each sample contained. To quantify the absolute abundance of each unique TCRbeta CDR3 rearrangement, sequence reads were collapsed and filtered. Productive Simpson clonality was computed per sample as the square root of Simpson's diversity index over productive rearrangements. TCRdb retrieved this table from immuneACCESS and kept in-frame rearrangements only. Not all clones are present; in checked studies, unresolved V genes account for under half, and no reason is known for the remainder. V and J calls and clone size follow that table, whereas D and trimming were derived from the DNA. Counted in this sample were tens of thousands of clones; 75% to 90% of them appeared once. The ten most abundant clones make up 3% of the sample.

Via the germline V gene, CDR1 is SNHLY and CDR2 FYNNEI. CDR3 length: 12 amino acids, cysteine to phenylalanine. Only the CDR3 region is kept as DNA, spanning 36 bases read in frame from base 1. Each collaborating institution followed its own protocols to collect whole blood in K2EDTA tubes. Collaborator samples were shipped for TCRbeta analysis as frozen whole blood, isolated PBMCs, or DNA extracted from either sample type. What the study reported, not specific to this receptor: Clinical and demographic metadata were provided uncurated, with the amount varying by source and participant.

Remarks on this clone: What this receptor recognizes is not known. At one end the junction does not follow the germline gene, possibly because of a read error.

The specimen was peripheral blood. The chain joins TRBV2 to TRBJ1-1, with TRBD1 as a weak D call on 5 bases. The TCR originated in a woman aged 50 to 60 with active or convalescent COVID-19. The encoded CDR3 is CASSDREIKVVF. At the DNA level, the sequence is TGTGCCAGCAGTGACAGGGAAATAAAGGTTGTCTTT.